This TCR beta chain was identified during a study of identical twins. Germline V gene lookup returns CDR1 MNHEY and CDR2 SMNVEV (reference sequence). Trimming took 5 bases from V and 1 from J; bases not matched to a gene: 10. CDR3 length: 16 amino acids. MiXCR, applied by TCRdb to the 5' RACE reads, yields one record per CDR3 protein. The data hold 500,000 to 600,000 distinct CDR3 sequences, with around 20% observed a single time. The same data also went into a second study, on T cells expressing NK-cell markers.

The J gene is TRBJ2-7, the V gene TRBV27; 8 bases fit TRBD1. This TCR was sampled from a woman aged 18-30 years in good health. The sequenced material came from CD4+ T cells sorted from blood. CDR3 nucleotide sequence: TGTGCCAGCAGTAGGCGGCAGGGGGCGGTATCCTACGAGCAGTACTTC. Protein: CASSRRQGAVSYEQYF.